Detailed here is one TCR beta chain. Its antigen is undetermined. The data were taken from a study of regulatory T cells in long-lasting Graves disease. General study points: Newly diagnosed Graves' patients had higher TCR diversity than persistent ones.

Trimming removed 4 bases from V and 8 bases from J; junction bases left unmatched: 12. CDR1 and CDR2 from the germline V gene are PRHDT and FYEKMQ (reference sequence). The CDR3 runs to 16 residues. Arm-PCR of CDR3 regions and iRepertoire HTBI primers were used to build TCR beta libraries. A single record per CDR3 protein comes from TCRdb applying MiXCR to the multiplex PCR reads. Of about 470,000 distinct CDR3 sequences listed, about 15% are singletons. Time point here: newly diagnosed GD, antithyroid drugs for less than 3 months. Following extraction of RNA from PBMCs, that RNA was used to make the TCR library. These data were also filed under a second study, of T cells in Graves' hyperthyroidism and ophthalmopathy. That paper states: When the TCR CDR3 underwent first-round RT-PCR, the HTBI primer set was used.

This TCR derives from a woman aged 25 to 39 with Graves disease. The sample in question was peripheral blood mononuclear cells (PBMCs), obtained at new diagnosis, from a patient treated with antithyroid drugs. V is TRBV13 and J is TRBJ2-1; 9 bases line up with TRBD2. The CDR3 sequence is CASSYPGLAILDEQFF. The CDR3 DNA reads TGTGCCAGCAGCTACCCGGGACTAGCCATTCTTGATGAGCAGTTCTTC. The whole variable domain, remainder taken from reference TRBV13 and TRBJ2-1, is AAGVIQSPRHLIKEKRETATLKCYPIPRHDTVYWYQQGPGQDPQFLISFYEKMQSDKGSIPDRFSAQQFSDYHSELNMSSLELGDSALYFCASSYPGLAILDEQFFGPGTRLTVL.